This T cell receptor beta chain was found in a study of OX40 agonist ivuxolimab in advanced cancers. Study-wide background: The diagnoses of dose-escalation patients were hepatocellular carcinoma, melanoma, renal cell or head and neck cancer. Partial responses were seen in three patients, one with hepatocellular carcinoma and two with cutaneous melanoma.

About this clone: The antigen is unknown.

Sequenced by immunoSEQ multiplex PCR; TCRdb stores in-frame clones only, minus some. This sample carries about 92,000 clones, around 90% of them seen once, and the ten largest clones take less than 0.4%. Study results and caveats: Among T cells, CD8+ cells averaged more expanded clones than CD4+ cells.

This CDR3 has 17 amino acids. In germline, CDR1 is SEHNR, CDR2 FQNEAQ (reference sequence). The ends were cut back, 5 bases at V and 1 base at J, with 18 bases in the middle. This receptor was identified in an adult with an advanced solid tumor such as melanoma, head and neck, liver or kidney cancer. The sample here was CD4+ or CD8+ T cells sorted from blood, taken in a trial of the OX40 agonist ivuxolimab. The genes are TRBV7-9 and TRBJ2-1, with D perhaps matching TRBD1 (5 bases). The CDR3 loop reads CASSSDSNPSSYNEQFF. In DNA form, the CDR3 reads TGTGCCAGCAGCAGCGACAGTAACCCCAGTTCCTACAATGAGCAGTTCTTC.